These 3 T cell receptor beta chains originate from one sample sequenced in a study of T-cell reconstitution after alpha-beta-depleted transplantation in children. Library preparation (for TCRbeta) was performed with unique molecular identifiers. TCRdb re-analysed the PCR reads in MiXCR, keeping a single row per CDR3 protein. This table holds about a million distinct CDR3 sequences, about 31% found once. Sample: PBMCs, mostly from graft donor cells, taken 360 days after TCRalphabeta/CD19-depleted stem cell transplant. Source of these receptors: a boy under three years old who had a stem cell transplant for SCID, so the T cells may come from the graft donor.

The chain joins TRBV9 to TRBJ1-2; no clear D. V lost 3 bases and J lost 7, with 10 bases in between. The V gene's germline CDR1 is SGDLS and CDR2 YYNGEE. The CDR3 has 12 amino acids. CDR3 coding DNA: TGTGCCAGCAGCGCTAATGGTGCTGGCTACACCTTC. Translated: CASSANGAGYTF.

The chain combines TRBV4-3 with TRBJ2-1; 9 bases fit TRBD1. CDR3 length: 17 residues. CDR1 LGHNA and CDR2 YSLEER come from the germline V gene. V trimming: 1 base; J trimming: 4 bases; junction bases outside the gene matches: 8. CDR3 residues: CASSQVTGGIGYNEQFF. The CDR3 nucleotides read TGCGCCAGCAGCCAAGTCACAGGGGGCATCGGTTACAATGAGCAGTTCTTC.

The table lists this clonotype with a count of one. The chain has TRBV5-5 and TRBJ2-5, with unresolved D. From germline, CDR1 is SGHKS and CDR2 YYEKEE (reference sequence). The CDR3 runs to 13 residues. V was cut by 3 bases and J by 5 bases, with 11 bases left in between. This chain's CDR3 is CASSSDGRETQYF. In DNA form, the CDR3 reads TGTGCCAGCAGCTCGGACGGCCGGGAGACCCAGTACTTC.